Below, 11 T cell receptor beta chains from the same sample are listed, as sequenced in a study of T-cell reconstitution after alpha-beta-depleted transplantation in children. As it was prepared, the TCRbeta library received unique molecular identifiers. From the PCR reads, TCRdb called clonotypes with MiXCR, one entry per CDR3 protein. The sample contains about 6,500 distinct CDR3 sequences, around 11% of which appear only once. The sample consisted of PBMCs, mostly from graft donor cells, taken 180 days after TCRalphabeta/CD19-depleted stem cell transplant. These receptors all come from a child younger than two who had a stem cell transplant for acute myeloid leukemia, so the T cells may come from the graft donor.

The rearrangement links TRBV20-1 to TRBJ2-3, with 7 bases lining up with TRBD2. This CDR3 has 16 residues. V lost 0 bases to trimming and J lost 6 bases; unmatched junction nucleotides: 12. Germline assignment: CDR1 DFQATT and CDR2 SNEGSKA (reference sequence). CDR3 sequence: CSARDRRGDPRDTQYF. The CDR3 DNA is TGCAGTGCTAGAGATCGTCGGGGGGACCCACGGGATACGCAGTATTTT.

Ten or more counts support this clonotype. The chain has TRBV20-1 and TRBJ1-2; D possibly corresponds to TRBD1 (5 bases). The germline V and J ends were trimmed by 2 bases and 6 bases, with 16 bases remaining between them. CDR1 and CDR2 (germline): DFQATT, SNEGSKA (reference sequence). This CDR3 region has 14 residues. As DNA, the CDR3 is TGCAGTGCTAGACCGGGACTCCGTTTGGATGGCTACACCTTC. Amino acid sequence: CSARPGLRLDGYTF.

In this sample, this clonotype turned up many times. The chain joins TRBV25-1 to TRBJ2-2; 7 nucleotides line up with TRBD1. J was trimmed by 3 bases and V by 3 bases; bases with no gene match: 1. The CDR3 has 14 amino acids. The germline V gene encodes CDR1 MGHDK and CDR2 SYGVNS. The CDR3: CASSEGQYTGELFF. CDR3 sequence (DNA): TGTGCCAGCAGTGAGGGACAGTACACCGGGGAGCTGTTTTTT.

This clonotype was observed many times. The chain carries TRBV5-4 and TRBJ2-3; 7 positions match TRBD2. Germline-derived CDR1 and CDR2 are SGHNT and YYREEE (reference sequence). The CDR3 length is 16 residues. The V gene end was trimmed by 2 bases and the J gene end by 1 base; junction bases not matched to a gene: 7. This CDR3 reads CASSLAAGVGTDTQYF. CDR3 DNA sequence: TGTGCCAGCAGCTTAGCGGCGGGAGTTGGCACAGATACGCAGTATTTT.

CDR3 bases: TGTGCCAGCATACGGACAGGGGCCACCTACAATGAGCAGTTCTTC. Translating it yields CASIRTGATYNEQFF. The gene calls are TRBV12-3 or TRBV12-4 and TRBJ2-1, with 9 bases matching TRBD1. With V trimmed by 7 bases and J by 2 bases, 6 bases remained unmatched. This CDR3 region has 15 residues.

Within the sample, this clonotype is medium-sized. The CDR3 protein is CASSQRGGVANTGELFF. Written as DNA, the CDR3 is TGTGCCAGCAGCCAAAGGGGCGGGGTCGCGAACACCGGGGAGCTGTTTTTT. The J gene is TRBJ2-2, the V gene TRBV4-2; tentatively, D is TRBD2 (6 bases). The germline V gene has CDR1 LGHNA and CDR2 YNFKEQ. The CDR3 loop spans 17 amino acids. Trimming stripped 2 bases from V and 0 bases from J, with 13 bases between.

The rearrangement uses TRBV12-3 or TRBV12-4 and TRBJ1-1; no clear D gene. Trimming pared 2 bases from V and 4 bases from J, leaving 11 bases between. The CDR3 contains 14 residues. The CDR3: CASSLTGEVTEAFF. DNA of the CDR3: TGTGCCAGCAGTTTAACCGGGGAGGTCACTGAAGCTTTCTTT.

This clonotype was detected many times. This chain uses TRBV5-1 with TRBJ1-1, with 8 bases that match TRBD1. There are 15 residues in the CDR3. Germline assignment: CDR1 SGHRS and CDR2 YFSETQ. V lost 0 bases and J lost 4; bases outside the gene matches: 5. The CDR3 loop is CASSLASDRGTEAFF. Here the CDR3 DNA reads TGCGCCAGCAGCTTGGCCTCCGACAGGGGCACTGAAGCTTTCTTT.

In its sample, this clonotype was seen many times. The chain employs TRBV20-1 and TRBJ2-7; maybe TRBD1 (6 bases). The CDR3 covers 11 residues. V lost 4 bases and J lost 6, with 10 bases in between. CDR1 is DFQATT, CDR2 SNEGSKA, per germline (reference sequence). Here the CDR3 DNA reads TGCAGTGCTACTTCAGGGGTCGAGCAGTACTTC. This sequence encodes CSATSGVEQYF.

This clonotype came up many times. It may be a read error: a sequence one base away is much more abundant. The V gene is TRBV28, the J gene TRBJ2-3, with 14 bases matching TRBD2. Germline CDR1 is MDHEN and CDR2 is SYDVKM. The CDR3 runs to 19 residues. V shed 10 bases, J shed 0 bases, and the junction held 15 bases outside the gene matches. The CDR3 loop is CANYPGLAGVDLSTDTQYF. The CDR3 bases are TGTGCCAACTATCCGGGACTAGCGGGAGTCGACCTTAGCACAGATACGCAGTATTTT.

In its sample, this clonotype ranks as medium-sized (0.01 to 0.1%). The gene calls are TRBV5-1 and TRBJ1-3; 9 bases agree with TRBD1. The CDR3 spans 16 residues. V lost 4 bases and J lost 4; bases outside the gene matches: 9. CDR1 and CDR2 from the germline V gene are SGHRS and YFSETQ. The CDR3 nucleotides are TGCGCCAGCAGCACTGCGGGACAGGGAGCCGGAAACACCATATATTTT. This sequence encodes CASSTAGQGAGNTIYF. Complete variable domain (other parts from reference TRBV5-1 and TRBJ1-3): KAGVTQTPRYLIKTRGQQVTLSCSPISGHRSVSWYQQTPGQGLQFLFEYFSETQRNKGNFPGRFSGRQFSNSRSEMNVSTLELGDSALYLCASSTAGQGAGNTIYFGEGSWLTVV.